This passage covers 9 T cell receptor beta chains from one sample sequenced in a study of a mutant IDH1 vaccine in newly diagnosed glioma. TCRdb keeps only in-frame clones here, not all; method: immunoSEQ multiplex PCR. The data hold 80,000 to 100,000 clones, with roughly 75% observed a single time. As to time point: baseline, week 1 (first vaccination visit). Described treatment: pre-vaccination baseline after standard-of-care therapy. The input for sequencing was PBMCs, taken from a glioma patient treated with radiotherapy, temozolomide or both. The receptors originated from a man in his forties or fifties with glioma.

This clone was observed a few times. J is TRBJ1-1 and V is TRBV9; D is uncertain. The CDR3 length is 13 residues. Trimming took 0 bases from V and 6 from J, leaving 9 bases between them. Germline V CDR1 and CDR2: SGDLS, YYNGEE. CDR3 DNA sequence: TGTGCCAGCAGCGTAGTAGGTGACCCTGAAGCTTTCTTT. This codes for CASSVVGDPEAFF.

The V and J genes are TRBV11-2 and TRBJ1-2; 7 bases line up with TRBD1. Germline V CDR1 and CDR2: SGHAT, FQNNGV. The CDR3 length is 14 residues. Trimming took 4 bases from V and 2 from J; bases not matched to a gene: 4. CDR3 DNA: TGTGCCAGCAGCTCCCGACAGGGAAACTATGGCTACACCTTC. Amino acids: CASSSRQGNYGYTF.

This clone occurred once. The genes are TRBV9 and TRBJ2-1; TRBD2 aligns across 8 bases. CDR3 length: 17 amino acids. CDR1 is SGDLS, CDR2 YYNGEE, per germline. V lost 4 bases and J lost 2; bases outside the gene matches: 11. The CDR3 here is CASSSHSSGSTYNEQFF. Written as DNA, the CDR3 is TGTGCCAGCAGCTCCCACTCCAGCGGGAGCACCTACAATGAGCAGTTCTTC.

The CDR3 region has the DNA TGTGCCAGTAGTATCCCGGGGGACAATCAGCCCCAGCATTTT. The encoded protein is CASSIPGDNQPQHF. V usage is TRBV19 and J usage is TRBJ1-5; tentatively, D is TRBD1 (5 bases). Germline assignment: CDR1 LNHDA and CDR2 SQIVND (reference sequence). The CDR3 has 14 residues. V gave up 3 bases and J gave up 3 bases, with 9 bases separating them.

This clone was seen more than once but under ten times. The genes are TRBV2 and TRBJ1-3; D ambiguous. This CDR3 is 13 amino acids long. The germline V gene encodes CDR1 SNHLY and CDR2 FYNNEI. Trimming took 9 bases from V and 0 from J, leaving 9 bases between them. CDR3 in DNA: TGTGCCAGTGTCAGCACCTCTGGAAACACCATATATTTT. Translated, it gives CASVSTSGNTIYF.

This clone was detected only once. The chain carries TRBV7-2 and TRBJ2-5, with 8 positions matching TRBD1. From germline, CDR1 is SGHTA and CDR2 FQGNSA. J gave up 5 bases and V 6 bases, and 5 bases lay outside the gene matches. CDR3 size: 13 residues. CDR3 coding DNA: TGTGCCAGCAGAAGGGGACAGGTGGAGACCCAGTACTTC. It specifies CASRRGQVETQYF.

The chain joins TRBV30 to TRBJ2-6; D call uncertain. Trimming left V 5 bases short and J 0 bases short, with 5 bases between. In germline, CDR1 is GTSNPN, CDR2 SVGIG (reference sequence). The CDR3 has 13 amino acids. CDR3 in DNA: TGTGCCTGGGCCAACTCTGGGGCCAACGTCCTGACTTTC. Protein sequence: CAWANSGANVLTF.

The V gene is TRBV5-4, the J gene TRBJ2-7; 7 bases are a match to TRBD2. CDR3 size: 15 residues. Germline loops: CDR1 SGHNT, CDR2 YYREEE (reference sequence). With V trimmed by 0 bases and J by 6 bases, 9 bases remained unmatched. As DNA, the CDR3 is TGTGCCAGCAGCTTGGGGCTAGCGGAACCCCGCGAGCAGTACTTC. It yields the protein CASSLGLAEPREQYF. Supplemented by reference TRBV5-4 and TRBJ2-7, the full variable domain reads ETGVTQSPTHLIKTRGQQVTLRCSSQSGHNTVSWYQQALGQGPQFIFQYYREEENGRGNFPPRFSGLQFPNYSSELNVNALELDDSALYLCASSLGLAEPREQYFGPGTRLTVT.

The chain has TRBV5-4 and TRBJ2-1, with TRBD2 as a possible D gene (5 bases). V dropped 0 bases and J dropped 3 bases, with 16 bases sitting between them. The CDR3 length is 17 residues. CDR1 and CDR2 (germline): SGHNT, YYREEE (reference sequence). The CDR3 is CASSLDPTRALYNEQFF. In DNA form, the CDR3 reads TGTGCCAGCAGCTTGGACCCCACTAGGGCACTCTACAATGAGCAGTTCTTC.